The 32 T cell receptor beta chains reported below all come from one sample, sequenced in a study of response to subunit inactivated influenza vaccine. TCRdb analysed the RT-PCR reads with MiXCR anew, one entry per CDR3 protein. Seen here are 560,000 or so distinct CDR3 sequences, under 9% observed once, and the top ten hold 10% to 15%. Sequenced here: PBMCs from blood, sampled about 23 months after vaccination. These receptor sequences come from a man between 50 and 75 years old who received an inactivated influenza vaccine.

This clonotype was counted at least ten times. The rearrangement uses TRBV20-1 and TRBJ1-6; the match to TRBD1 covers 10 bases. V was clipped by 1 base and J by 8 bases; unmatched bases: 8. Looked up from germline, CDR1 is DFQATT and CDR2 is SNEGSKA (reference sequence). This CDR3 comprises 16 residues. CDR3 region: CSARVATGGTHSPLHF. CDR3 nucleotide sequence: TGCAGTGCTAGAGTCGCGACAGGGGGCACTCATTCACCCCTCCACTTT.

This clonotype was recorded at least ten times. The rearrangement joins TRBV7-6 to TRBJ1-1; the D gene is possibly TRBD1 (5 bases). Trimming pared 4 bases from V and 1 base from J, leaving 13 bases between. CDR1 and CDR2 (germline): SGHVS, FNYEAQ. This CDR3 is 15 amino acids long. CDR3 sequence reads: CASSSSSGGNTEAFF. The CDR3 DNA sequence: TGTGCCAGCAGCTCCAGCAGCGGGGGGAACACTGAAGCTTTCTTT.

The chain joins TRBV5-1 to TRBJ2-5; weak D call: TRBD1 (7 bases). Germline V gene data show CDR1 as SGHRS and CDR2 as YFSETQ. The V and J ends lost 4 bases and 6 bases respectively, with 16 bases between them. There are 14 residues in the CDR3. The CDR3 is CASSTGDAGKTQYF. The CDR3 nucleotides are TGCGCCAGCAGCACAGGGGATGCGGGAAAGACCCAGTACTTC.

This clonotype has just a few counts. The V gene is TRBV20-1, the J gene TRBJ1-5; D uncertain. V was clipped by 0 bases and J by 0 bases, with 15 bases between them. Germline CDR1 reads DFQATT; CDR2 reads SNEGSKA (reference sequence). The CDR3 contains 17 residues. This chain's CDR3 is CSARDSSKPDSNQPQHF. CDR3 sequence (DNA): TGCAGTGCTAGAGACAGTTCGAAGCCGGATAGCAATCAGCCCCAGCATTTT.

The chain has TRBV3-1 and TRBJ2-1, with TRBD2 identical over 7 bases. Looked up from germline, CDR1 is LGHDT and CDR2 is YNNKEL (reference sequence). CDR3 length: 16 amino acids. The junction had 5 bases not matched to a gene; V was cut back by 1 base and J by 2 bases. The CDR3 nucleotides read TGTGCCAGCAGCCAAGTGTTCGCGGGGGCCTACAATGAGCAGTTCTTC. Its translation is CASSQVFAGAYNEQFF.

This clonotype turned up a few times. V usage is TRBV4-3 and J usage is TRBJ2-7; 11 bases fit TRBD2. The CDR3 sequence is 16 residues long. Losses at the gene ends were 2 bases for V and 1 base for J; bases not matched to a gene: 4. Germline V lookup: CDR1 LGHNA, CDR2 YSLEER. CDR3 coding DNA: TGCGCCAGCAGCCAAACACTAGCGGGGGTTTCCTACGAGCAGTACTTC. Its protein product is CASSQTLAGVSYEQYF.

This clonotype was seen repeatedly, ten times or more. The chain combines TRBV3-1 with TRBJ1-3, with D hard to call. The ends were cut back, 7 bases at V and 0 bases at J, with 10 bases in the middle. Looked up from germline, CDR1 is LGHDT and CDR2 is YNNKEL (reference sequence). The CDR3 loop spans 14 amino acids. Written as DNA, the CDR3 is TGTGCCAGCATACCAGGCAACTCTGGAAACACCATATATTTT. Protein product: CASIPGNSGNTIYF.

This clonotype was picked up a small number of times. V usage is TRBV25-1 and J usage is TRBJ2-1, with 8 bases lining up with TRBD2. V shed 4 bases and J 4 bases; nucleotides not matched to a gene: 9. The CDR3 has 16 amino acids. Germline V gene sequence: CDR1 MGHDK, CDR2 SYGVNS. In nucleotides, the CDR3 is TGTGCCAGCAGTGGCGGGAGCGGGAGATATTACAATGAGCAGTTCTTC. Its protein product is CASSGGSGRYYNEQFF.

This clonotype was detected a few times. The V and J genes are TRBV6-1 and TRBJ2-1; TRBD2 is a possible D gene (5 bases). V gave up 6 bases and J gave up 3 bases, with 12 bases separating them. The germline CDR1 and CDR2 sequences are MNHNS and SASEGT. The CDR3 loop spans 14 amino acids. The CDR3 sequence: CASSSGIYYNEQFF. CDR3 DNA sequence: TGTGCCAGCAGCTCCGGGATCTACTACAATGAGCAGTTCTTC.

At least ten counts were recorded for this clonotype. This chain joins TRBV5-1 and TRBJ2-2; a possible D gene is TRBD1 (6 bases). Trimming left V 1 base short and J 6 bases short, with 10 bases between. Germline CDR1 SGHRS, CDR2 YFSETQ. This CDR3 spans 14 amino acids. The CDR3 bases are TGCGCCAGCAGCTTGACTACAGGGCCCGGGGAGCTGTTTTTT. Its translation is CASSLTTGPGELFF.

CDR3 coding DNA: TGTGCCAGCAGCCCATTGAGCGGGAATAACTACGAGCAGTACTTC. Translated: CASSPLSGNNYEQYF. The chain employs TRBV7-9 and TRBJ2-7; TRBD2 aligns across 7 bases. The trim removed 5 bases at V and 3 bases at J, leaving 10 bases unmatched. Germline loops: CDR1 SEHNR, CDR2 FQNEAQ (reference sequence). The CDR3 sequence is 15 residues long. The complete variable domain, with remaining parts taken from reference TRBV7-9 and TRBJ2-7, reads DTGVSQNPRHKITKRGQNVTFRCDPISEHNRLYWYRQTLGQGPEFLTYFQNEAQLEKSRLLSDRFSAERPKGSFSTLEIQRTEQGDSAMYLCASSPLSGNNYEQYFGPGTRLTVT.

This clonotype occurred a few times. The rearrangement joins TRBV6-5 to TRBJ1-6; D remains unclear. CDR1 and CDR2 from the germline V gene are MNHEY and SVGAGI. The V end was cut by 2 bases, the J end by 7 bases, with 12 bases between. This CDR3 is built from 15 residues. The CDR3 DNA is TGTGCCAGCAGTTACGCGACTTTGGGGAATTCACCCCTCCACTTT. Translating it yields CASSYATLGNSPLHF.

This clonotype turned up a few times. The gene calls are TRBV27 and TRBJ2-5; the D is unclear. CDR1 is MNHEY and CDR2 is SMNVEV in the germline V gene (reference sequence). With 5 bases removed from V and 5 bases from J, the gap between germline ends came to 18 bases. The CDR3 is 15 amino acids. DNA of the CDR3: TGTGCCAGCAGTCCGCGGAGAGCTCAAGGGGAGACCCAGTACTTC. Protein: CASSPRRAQGETQYF.

The chain combines TRBV3-1 with TRBJ2-5; 9 bases align to TRBD1. The CDR3 runs to 16 residues. V gave up 6 bases and J gave up 4 bases; unmatched junction bases: 12. CDR1 and CDR2 (germline): LGHDT, YNNKEL (reference sequence). Written as DNA, the CDR3 is TGTGCCAGCAGTCGATACAGGGGGCCGGGTCGAGAGACCCAGTACTTC. Its protein product is CASSRYRGPGRETQYF.

The chain recombines TRBV11-2 with TRBJ2-7; D may be TRBD1 or TRBD2 (6 bases each). Deletions cut 0 bases from V and 3 bases from J, with 24 bases between. CDR1 and CDR2 (germline): SGHAT, FQNNGV. The CDR3 contains 19 residues. CDR3 sequence: CASSLEGGRGRDTFYEQYF. CDR3 coding DNA: TGTGCCAGCAGCTTAGAAGGGGGGCGAGGGCGGGACACCTTCTACGAGCAGTACTTC.

The chain couples TRBV4-3 to TRBJ2-1, with D possibly matching TRBD2 (5 bases). Trimming pared 0 bases from V and 10 bases from J, leaving 16 bases between. The CDR3 spans 15 residues. Germline V gives CDR1 LGHNA, CDR2 YSLEER. The CDR3 is CASSQDRADFREQFF. CDR3 bases: TGCGCCAGCAGCCAAGATAGGGCGGACTTTAGAGAGCAGTTCTTC.

The chain couples TRBV7-2 to TRBJ2-3; no reliable D call. V lost 0 bases and J lost 14, with 12 bases in between. There are 12 residues in the CDR3. Germline-derived CDR1 and CDR2 are SGHTA and FQGNSA. CDR3 loop: CASSLAQVPGYF. The CDR3 region has the DNA TGTGCCAGCAGCTTAGCCCAGGTCCCCGGGTATTTT.

This clonotype appeared many times. The gene calls are TRBV9 and TRBJ2-1, with D possibly being TRBD1 (6 bases). V was cut by 0 bases and J by 0 bases, with 10 bases left in between. This CDR3 region has 16 residues. Germline V gene lookup returns CDR1 SGDLS and CDR2 YYNGEE. The CDR3 loop is CASSVAGASSYNEQFF. The CDR3 DNA is TGTGCCAGCAGCGTAGCAGGGGCAAGCTCCTACAATGAGCAGTTCTTC.

V is TRBV21-1 and J is TRBJ2-4; TRBD1, the D gene given by the table, was not confirmed from the DNA. TRBV21-1 is an annotated pseudogene. The CDR3 contains 16 residues. The DNA of the CDR3 is TGTGCCAGCAGGCTTCGACAGAGACTAGCCAAAAACATTCAGTACTTC. Translated, it gives CASRLRQRLAKNIQYF.

The rearrangement links TRBV3-1 to TRBJ1-1; no definite D call. The CDR3 covers 16 residues. Trimming pared 4 bases from V and 2 bases from J, leaving 17 bases between. The germline gives CDR1 LGHDT, CDR2 YNNKEL (reference sequence). The CDR3 protein is CASSRAVGLSNTEAFF. The CDR3 DNA sequence: TGTGCCAGCAGCCGGGCGGTCGGACTATCCAACACTGAAGCTTTCTTT.

This clonotype was found many times. V and J are TRBV28 and TRBJ2-1; 8 bases map to TRBD1. V lost 4 bases to trimming and J lost 5 bases; unmatched junction nucleotides: 1. This CDR3 comprises 13 residues. In germline, CDR1 is MDHEN, CDR2 SYDVKM. In DNA form, the CDR3 reads TGTGCCAGCAGTTCGGGACAGGACAATGAGCAGTTCTTC. This codes for CASSSGQDNEQFF.

This clonotype was found many times. This sequence joins TRBV3-1 and TRBJ1-2; no clear D. Trimming took 0 bases from V and 4 from J, leaving 9 bases between them. The germline gives CDR1 LGHDT, CDR2 YNNKEL (reference sequence). The CDR3 length is 14 residues. The CDR3 region is CASSQEWGGYGYTF. CDR3 sequence (DNA): TGTGCCAGCAGCCAAGAGTGGGGAGGCTATGGCTACACCTTC.

V and J are TRBV7-2 and TRBJ2-5; a possible D gene is TRBD2 (5 bases). The CDR3 covers 16 residues. Looked up from germline, CDR1 is SGHTA and CDR2 is FQGNSA. Deletions cut 0 bases from V and 2 bases from J, with 13 bases between. The CDR3 DNA reads as TGTGCCAGCAGCTTAGCGGTACTAGGGAATCAAGAGACCCAGTACTTC. This translates into CASSLAVLGNQETQYF.

This clonotype has ten or more counts. This chain uses TRBV7-2 with TRBJ2-1; D is ambiguous. With 5 bases removed from V and 0 bases from J, the gap between germline ends came to 8 bases. The CDR3 extends over 14 amino acids. Germline CDR1 is SGHTA and CDR2 is FQGNSA. The DNA of the CDR3 is TGTGCCAGCAGCCTGCCAGGCTCCTACAATGAGCAGTTCTTC. Translating gives CASSLPGSYNEQFF.

This clonotype was observed at least ten times. The chain recombines TRBV20-1 with TRBJ1-4, with TRBD1 as a possible D gene (6 bases). This CDR3 comprises 12 residues. Between the trimmed V and J ends, which lost 3 bases and 13 bases, there was a span of 15 bases. The germline gives CDR1 DFQATT, CDR2 SNEGSKA (reference sequence). DNA for the CDR3: TGCAGTGCTAGGACTCAGGGGTACATACTGTTTTTT. Protein: CSARTQGYILFF.

The V call is TRBV20-1, the J call TRBJ2-7, with 10 bases aligning to TRBD2. The V gene end was trimmed by 3 bases and the J gene end by 3 bases; junction bases not matched to a gene: 5. The CDR3 length is 14 residues. Looked up from germline, CDR1 is DFQATT and CDR2 is SNEGSKA (reference sequence). The CDR3 here is CSARGTSVDYEQYF. In DNA form, the CDR3 reads TGCAGTGCTAGGGGGACTAGCGTCGACTACGAGCAGTACTTC.

This clonotype was counted between two and nine times. This chain joins TRBV20-1 and TRBJ2-3; D is possibly TRBD2 (6 bases). CDR1 and CDR2 from the germline V gene are DFQATT and SNEGSKA (reference sequence). V dropped 0 bases and J dropped 1 base, with 14 bases sitting between them. This CDR3 spans 16 amino acids. The CDR3: CSARETNSGGTDTQYF. As DNA, the CDR3 is TGCAGTGCTAGAGAAACTAATAGCGGAGGCACAGATACGCAGTATTTT.

This clonotype was found many times. This chain connects TRBV10-3 to TRBJ1-5, with 12 positions matching TRBD1. This CDR3 has 16 residues. Trimming cost V 3 bases and J 6 bases; bases outside gene matches: 6. The germline CDR1 and CDR2 sequences are ENHRY and SYGVKD. CDR3 sequence: CAISEAGTGGLQPQHF. The CDR3 region has the DNA TGTGCCATCAGTGAAGCCGGGACAGGGGGCCTTCAGCCCCAGCATTTT.

This clonotype occurred many times. J is TRBJ2-7 and V is TRBV5-1, with 8 positions matching TRBD1. Germline V lookup: CDR1 SGHRS, CDR2 YFSETQ. The CDR3 length is 15 residues. The junction had 12 bases not matched to a gene; V was cut back by 3 bases and J by 7 bases. The chain's CDR3 is CASSSQPQGASEQYF. Here the CDR3 DNA reads TGCGCCAGCAGCTCCCAGCCGCAGGGGGCGAGTGAGCAGTACTTC.

This clonotype was detected only a few times. The genes are TRBV2 and TRBJ2-1; D may correspond to TRBD1 or TRBD2 (5 bases each). The CDR3 has 16 amino acids. CDR1 and CDR2 (germline): SNHLY, FYNNEI. Trimming stripped 6 bases from V and 4 bases from J, with 19 bases between. DNA of the CDR3: TGTGCCAGCAGCGAGGGAGCGATGGGGCGTTACAATGAGCAGTTCTTC. This sequence encodes CASSEGAMGRYNEQFF.

The chain couples TRBV5-1 to TRBJ2-5, with 10 bases identical to TRBD2. Germline V gene sequence: CDR1 SGHRS, CDR2 YFSETQ. This CDR3 has 16 amino acids. V shed 2 bases and J 1 base; nucleotides not matched to a gene: 5. The CDR3 bases are TGCGCCAGCAGCTTCCGAGGACTAGCGGCCCAAGAGACCCAGTACTTC. It codes for CASSFRGLAAQETQYF.

The chain joins TRBV7-9 to TRBJ2-3; 7 bases are shared with TRBD2. Trimming at V came to 5 bases and at J to 8 bases, leaving 7 bases not matched to a gene. The germline CDR1 and CDR2 sequences are SEHNR and FQNEAQ (reference sequence). This CDR3 is built from 13 residues. CDR3 sequence (DNA): TGTGCCAGCAGCCCCGGGGAGGGAGGTACGCAGTATTTT. It is translated as CASSPGEGGTQYF.